This T cell receptor (beta chain) was recovered during a study of T cell responses to AZD1222 COVID-19 vaccine. On the study more broadly: Recipients boosted at about 4 weeks or about 12 weeks are pooled. General study results and limits: Sampling that yielded the repertoires occurred only after the peak T cell response. Increased Spike-specific TCR breadth and depth were observed after two AZD1222 doses. Unmutated variant regions are reportedly targeted by nearly half of spike-specific TCRs.

For this clone: Its target is unknown.

The CDR3 has 15 residues. The germline CDR1 and CDR2 sequences are GTSNPN and SVGIG (reference sequence). V was shortened by 5 bases and J by 0 bases, with 14 bases between the two germline ends. Generated by immunoSEQ multiplex PCR, the TCRdb table keeps only in-frame clones and is missing some. The table records tens of thousands of clones, roughly nine tenths of them present only once. V is TRBV30 and J is TRBJ1-3; D may be TRBD1 (5 bases). This TCR came from an adult in good health. The sample here was peripheral blood, taken on day 0 of AZD1222 vaccination. The CDR3 bases are TGTGCCTGGGCCGACAGACGGGGCTCTGGAAACACCATATATTTT. It yields the protein CAWADRRGSGNTIYF.